This T cell receptor (beta chain) emerged from a study of cytomegalovirus exposure and HLA in healthy donors. Separation from the roughly 700-subject first cohort characterized the roughly 120-subject validation cohort, to which the donors belonged. Some clones are missing from TCRdb's copy, which holds only in-frame ones; the method was immunoSEQ multiplex PCR. The sample carries about 92,000 clones, 80% to 95% recorded once. Germline V CDR1 and CDR2: MGHRA, YSYEKL. CDR3 length equals 16 residues. Between the trimmed V and J ends, which lost 0 bases and 4 bases, there was a span of 15 bases. The genes are TRBV4-1 and TRBJ1-1; weak D call: TRBD1 (5 bases). This TCR was recovered from a woman aged 25 to 39 in good health and CMV-seropositive. Sequenced: PBMCs. In DNA, the CDR3 is TGCGCCAGCAGCCAAGATGGGGGAGGTTGGGGCACTGAAGCTTTCTTT. Its protein is CASSQDGGGWGTEAFF.